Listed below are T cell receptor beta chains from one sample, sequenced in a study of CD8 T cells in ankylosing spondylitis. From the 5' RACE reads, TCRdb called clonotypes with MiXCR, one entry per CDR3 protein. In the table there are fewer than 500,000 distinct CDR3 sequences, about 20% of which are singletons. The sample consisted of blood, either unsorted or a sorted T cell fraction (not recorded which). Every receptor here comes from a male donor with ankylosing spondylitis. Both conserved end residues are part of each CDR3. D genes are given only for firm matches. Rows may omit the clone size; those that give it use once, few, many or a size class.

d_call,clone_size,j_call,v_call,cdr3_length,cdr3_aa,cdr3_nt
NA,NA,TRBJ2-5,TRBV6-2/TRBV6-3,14,CATEKPIGGETQYF,TGTGCCACGGAAAAACCTATCGGCGGTGAGACCCAGTACTTC
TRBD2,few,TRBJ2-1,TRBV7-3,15,CASSPRTSGKHEQFF,TGTGCCAGCAGCCCGAGGACTAGCGGGAAACATGAGCAGTTCTTC
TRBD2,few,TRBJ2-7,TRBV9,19,CASSVEPGSVTSGAYEQYF,TGTGCCAGCAGCGTAGAACCAGGGTCCGTGACTAGCGGCGCCTACGAGCAGTACTTC
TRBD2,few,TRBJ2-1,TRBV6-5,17,CASSYSAGTSGAGEQFF,TGTGCCAGCAGTTACTCGGCAGGGACTAGCGGAGCGGGTGAGCAGTTCTTC
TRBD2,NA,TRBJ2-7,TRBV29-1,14,CSVDEAGGRYEQYF,TGCAGCGTTGATGAGGCGGGAGGGAGGTACGAGCAGTACTTC
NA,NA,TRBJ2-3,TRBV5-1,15,CASTLGQGLTDTQYF,TGCGCCAGCACCCTTGGGCAGGGTCTCACAGATACGCAGTATTTT
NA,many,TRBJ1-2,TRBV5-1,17,CASTYDVGAAGSSGYTF,TGCGCCAGCACCTATGACGTTGGGGCCGCTGGTTCCTCTGGCTACACCTTC
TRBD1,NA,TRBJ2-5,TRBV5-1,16,CASSLVGRGPQETQYF,TGCGCCAGCAGCTTGGTGGGAAGGGGGCCCCAAGAGACCCAGTACTTC
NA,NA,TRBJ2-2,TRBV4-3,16,CASSQDLGGRRGELFF,TGCGCCAGCAGCCAAGATCTCGGGGGGCGACGCGGGGAGCTGTTTTTT
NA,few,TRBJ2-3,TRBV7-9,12,CASRTTLDTQYF,TGTGCCAGCAGGACGACCCTAGATACGCAGTATTTT
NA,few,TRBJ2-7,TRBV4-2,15,CASSQDTSPDYEQYF,TGTGCCAGCAGCCAAGACACTAGCCCCGACTACGAGCAGTACTTC
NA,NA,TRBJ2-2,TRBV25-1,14,CASSARGETGELFF,TGTGCCAGCAGTGCCAGGGGAGAAACCGGGGAGCTGTTTTTT
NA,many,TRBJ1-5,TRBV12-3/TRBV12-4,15,CASSLRKGGGQPQHF,TGTGCCAGCAGTTTACGAAAAGGGGGAGGTCAGCCCCAGCATTTT
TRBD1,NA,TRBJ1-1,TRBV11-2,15,CASSARERGHTEAFF,TGTGCCAGCAGCGCCCGTGAGAGGGGGCACACTGAAGCTTTCTTT
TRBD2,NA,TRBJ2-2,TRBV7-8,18,CASSRLAGDPSNTGELFF,TGTGCCAGCAGCAGACTAGCGGGAGACCCTTCGAACACCGGGGAGCTGTTTTTT
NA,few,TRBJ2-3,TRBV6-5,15,CASSYSIPSTDTQYF,TGTGCCAGCAGTTACTCGATACCAAGCACAGATACGCAGTATTTT
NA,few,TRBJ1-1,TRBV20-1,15,CSATTAYYGHTEAFF,TGCAGTGCTACGACCGCTTACTATGGGCACACTGAAGCTTTCTTT
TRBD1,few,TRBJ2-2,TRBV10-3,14,CAAAGTANTGELFF,TGTGCCGCCGCCGGGACAGCGAACACCGGGGAGCTGTTTTTT
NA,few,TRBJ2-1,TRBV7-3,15,CASSLKGYQNNEQFF,TGTGCCAGCAGCTTAAAGGGATACCAAAACAATGAGCAGTTCTTC
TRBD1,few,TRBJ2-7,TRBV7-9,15,CASSRGTGRAYEQYF,TGTGCCAGCAGCAGAGGGACAGGGAGAGCCTACGAGCAGTACTTC
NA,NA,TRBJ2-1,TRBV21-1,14,CASTPAGEHNEQFF,TGTGCCAGCACCCCAGCGGGAGAGCACAATGAGCAGTTCTTC
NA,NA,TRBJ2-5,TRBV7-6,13,CASSSLEEETQYF,TGTGCCAGCAGCTCTCTAGAGGAAGAGACCCAGTACTTC